This T cell receptor beta chain is from a study of PD-L1 blockade in urothelial cancer. Time point defined: pretreatment peripheral blood. TCRdb's table, derived via immunoSEQ multiplex PCR, lists solely in-frame clones and lacks some. The table includes 130,000 or so clones, approximately 88% detected once. V dropped 5 bases and J dropped 0 bases, with 2 bases sitting between them. Germline V CDR1 and CDR2: SGHNT, YYREEE (reference sequence). This CDR3 contains 11 residues. The V gene is TRBV5-4, the J gene TRBJ2-5; D uncertain. The sequencing used PBMCs, collected around atezolizumab (anti-PD-L1) treatment. This clonotype was obtained from a man aged 50-59 years with urothelial cancer. CDR3 region: CASSNQETQYF. CDR3 in DNA: TGTGCCAGCAGTAACCAAGAGACCCAGTACTTC.